This T cell receptor beta chain was recovered during a study of cytomegalovirus exposure and HLA in healthy donors. The J segment lost 1 base and the V segment lost 0 bases, leaving 3 bases of the junction unmatched. The CDR3 is made up of 16 amino acids. CDR1 SGHNT and CDR2 YYREEE come from the germline V gene (reference sequence). Of note for this clone: Its specificity is not known.

The study's findings and limits: It was confirmed in vitro that a few of the CMV-associated chains were specific for CMV antigens.

Amplification used 60 Vbeta primers and 13 Jbeta primers. Profiled with immunoSEQ multiplex PCR; TCRdb holds only in-frame clones, not every one. The table shows approximately 150,000 clones, with 79% occurring only once. The sequenced sample consisted of PBMCs. The TCR comes from a middle-aged man in good health and CMV-seronegative. The J gene is TRBJ2-5, the V gene TRBV5-4; TRBD2 aligns across 10 bases. The chain's CDR3 is CASSLEPSGSQETQYF. CDR3 coding DNA: TGTGCCAGCAGCTTGGAGCCTAGCGGGAGCCAAGAGACCCAGTACTTC.